This T cell receptor (beta chain) emerged from a study of cytomegalovirus exposure and HLA in healthy donors. A note on this clone: The antigen is undetermined.

Study-wide findings and caveats: With later analysis, a missense DCLRE1C variant became linked to TCR beta V- and J-gene trimming.

V gave up 5 bases and J gave up 4 bases, with 11 bases separating them. CDR1 is SGHNT, CDR2 YENEEA, per germline. The CDR3 contains 13 residues. PCR employed 60 Vbeta and 13 Jbeta primers. The protocol was immunoSEQ multiplex PCR, while the TCRdb copy is restricted to in-frame clones and leaves out a portion. The sample has around 110,000 clones, 82% seen once. The chain uses TRBV11-3 and TRBJ2-5; D not resolved. The clonotype comes from a man aged 45-65 years in good health and CMV-seronegative. The sample was PBMCs. CDR3 in amino acids: CASSLDRSETQYF. The CDR3 nucleotides are TGTGCCAGCAGCCTCGATCGGTCAGAGACCCAGTACTTC.